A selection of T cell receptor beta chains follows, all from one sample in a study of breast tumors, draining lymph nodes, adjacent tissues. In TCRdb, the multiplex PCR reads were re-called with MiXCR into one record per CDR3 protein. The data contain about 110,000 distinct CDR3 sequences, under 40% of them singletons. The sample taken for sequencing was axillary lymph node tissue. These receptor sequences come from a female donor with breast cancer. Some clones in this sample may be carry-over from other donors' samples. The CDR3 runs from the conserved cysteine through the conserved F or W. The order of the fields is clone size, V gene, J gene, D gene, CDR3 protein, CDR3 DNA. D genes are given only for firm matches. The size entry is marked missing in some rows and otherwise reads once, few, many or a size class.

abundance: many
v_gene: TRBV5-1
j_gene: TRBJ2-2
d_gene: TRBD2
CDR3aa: CASSSEAGEVNGELFF
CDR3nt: TGCGCCAGCAGCTCGGAGGCGGGAGAGGTGAACGGGGAGCTGTTTTTT

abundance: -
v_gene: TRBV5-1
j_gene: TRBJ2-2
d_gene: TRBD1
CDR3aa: CASGRDRAGTGELFF
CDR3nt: TGCGCCAGCGGCCGGGACAGGGCAGGGACCGGGGAGCTGTTTTTC

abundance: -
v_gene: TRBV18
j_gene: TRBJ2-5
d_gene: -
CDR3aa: CASSPLGGNQPQYF
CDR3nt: TGTGCCAGCTCACCACTGGGGGGCAATCAGCCCCAGTACTTC

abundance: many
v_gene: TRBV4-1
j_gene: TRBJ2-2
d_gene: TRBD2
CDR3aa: CASSHLLAGGSANTGELFF
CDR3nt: TGCGCCAGCAGCCACCTACTAGCGGGAGGATCTGCGAACACCGGGGAGCTGTTTTTT

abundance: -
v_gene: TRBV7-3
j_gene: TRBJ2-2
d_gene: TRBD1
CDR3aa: CASSSRDRGTPGELFF
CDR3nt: TGTGCCAGCAGTTCCCGGGACAGGGGGACCCCCGGGGAGCTGTTTTTT

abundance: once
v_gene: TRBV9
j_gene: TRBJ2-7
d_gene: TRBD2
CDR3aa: CASSVVRLWASGGVYEQYF
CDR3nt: TGTGCCAGCAGCGTAGTCAGATTGTGGGCTAGCGGGGGGGTCTACGAGCAGTACTTC

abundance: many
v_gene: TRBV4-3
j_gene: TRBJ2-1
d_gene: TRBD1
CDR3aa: CASSQPGQGYNEQFF
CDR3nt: TGCGCCAGCAGCCAACCGGGACAGGGTTACAATGAGCAGTTCTTC

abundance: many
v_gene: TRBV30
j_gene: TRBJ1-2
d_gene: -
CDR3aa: CAWSQGAYGYTF
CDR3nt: TGTGCCTGGAGTCAAGGGGCCTATGGCTACACCTTC

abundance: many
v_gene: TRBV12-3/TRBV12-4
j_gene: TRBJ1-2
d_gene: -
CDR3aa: CASSSGHYYGYTF
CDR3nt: TGTGCCAGCAGTTCTGGACACTACTATGGCTACACCTTC

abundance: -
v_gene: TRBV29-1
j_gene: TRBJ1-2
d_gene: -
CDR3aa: CSVSRGGGMSYTF
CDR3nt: TGCAGCGTCTCTAGGGGCGGAGGTATGAGCTACACCTTC

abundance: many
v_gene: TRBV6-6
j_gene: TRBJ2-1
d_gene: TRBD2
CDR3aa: CASRMSGANNEQFF
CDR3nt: TGTGCCAGCAGGATGAGCGGGGCTAACAATGAGCAGTTCTTC

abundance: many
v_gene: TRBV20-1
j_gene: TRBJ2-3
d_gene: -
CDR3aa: CSAMYSADTQYF
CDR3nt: TGCAGTGCTATGTACTCTGCAGATACGCAGTATTTT

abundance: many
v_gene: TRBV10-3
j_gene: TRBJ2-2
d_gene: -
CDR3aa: CAISESTTGSRTGELFF
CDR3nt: TGTGCCATCAGTGAGTCGACGACGGGAAGTCGAACCGGGGAGCTGTTTTTT

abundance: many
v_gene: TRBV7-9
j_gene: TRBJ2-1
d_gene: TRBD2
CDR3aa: CASSYPGTSGTNEQFF
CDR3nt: TGTGCCAGCAGCTATCCCGGGACTAGCGGGACAAATGAGCAGTTCTTC

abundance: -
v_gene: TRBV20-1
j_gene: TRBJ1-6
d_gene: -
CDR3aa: CSARAGNNSPLHF
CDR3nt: TGCAGTGCTAGGGCAGGGAATAATTCACCCCTCCACTTT

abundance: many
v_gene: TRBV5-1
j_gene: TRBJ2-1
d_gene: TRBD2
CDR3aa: CASSLDVSGRNEQFF
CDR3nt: TGCGCCAGCAGCTTGGATGTTAGCGGGAGGAATGAGCAGTTCTTC

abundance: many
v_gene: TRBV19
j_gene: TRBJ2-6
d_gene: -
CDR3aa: CASSIQWDGTGANVLTF
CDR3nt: TGTGCCAGTAGTATTCAGTGGGACGGAACTGGGGCCAACGTCCTGACTTTC

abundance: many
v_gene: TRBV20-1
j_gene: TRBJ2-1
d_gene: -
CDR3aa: CSARDLSRERSYNERFF
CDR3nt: TGCAGTGCTAGAGATCTGAGTCGGGAGAGATCCTACAATGAGCGGTTCTTC

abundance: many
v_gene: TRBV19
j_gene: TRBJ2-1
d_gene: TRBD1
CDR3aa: CASSTTGYNEQFF
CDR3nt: TGTGCCAGTAGTACGACAGGGTACAATGAGCAGTTCTTC

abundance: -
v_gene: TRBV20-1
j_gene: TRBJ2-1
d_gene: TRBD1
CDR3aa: CSAMGQGAYNEQFF
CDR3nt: TGCAGTGCTATGGGACAGGGGGCCTACAATGAGCAGTTCTTC

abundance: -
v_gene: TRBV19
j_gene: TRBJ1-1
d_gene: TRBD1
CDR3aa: CASSLLQGEVGEAFF
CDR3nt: TGTGCCAGTAGTTTATTACAGGGGGAGGTCGGTGAAGCTTTCTTT

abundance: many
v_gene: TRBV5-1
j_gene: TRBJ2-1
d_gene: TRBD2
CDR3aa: CASRLAGVSYNEQFF
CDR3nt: TGCGCCAGCAGGTTAGCGGGAGTTTCCTACAATGAGCAGTTCTTC

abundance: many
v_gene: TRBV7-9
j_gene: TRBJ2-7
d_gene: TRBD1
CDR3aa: CASSLPDLGQGEVHYEQYF
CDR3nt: TGTGCCAGCAGCTTACCAGATTTGGGACAGGGGGAAGTTCACTACGAGCAGTACTTC

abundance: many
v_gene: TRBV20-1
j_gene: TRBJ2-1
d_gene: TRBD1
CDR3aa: CSALPGQGAKDEQFF
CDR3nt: TGCAGTGCTTTGCCGGGACAGGGGGCGAAAGATGAGCAGTTCTTC

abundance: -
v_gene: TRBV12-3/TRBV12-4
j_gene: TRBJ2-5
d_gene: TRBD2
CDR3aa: CASRRDYGAQYF
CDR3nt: TGTGCCAGCAGACGGGACTATGGAGCCCAGTACTTC

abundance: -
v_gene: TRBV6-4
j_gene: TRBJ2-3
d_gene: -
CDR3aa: CASSASRDEDTQYF
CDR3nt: TGTGCCAGCAGTGCTAGCCGGGACGAAGATACGCAGTATTTT

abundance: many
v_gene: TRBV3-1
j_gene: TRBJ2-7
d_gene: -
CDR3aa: CASSTPRGPASYEQYF
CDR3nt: TGTGCCAGCAGCACCCCCCGAGGACCAGCGAGCTACGAGCAGTACTTC

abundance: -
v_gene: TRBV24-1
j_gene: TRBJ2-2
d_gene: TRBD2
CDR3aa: CATSDSSGRALTGEPFF
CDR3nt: TGTGCCACCAGCGATTCTAGCGGGAGGGCCTTGACCGGGGAGCCGTTTTTT

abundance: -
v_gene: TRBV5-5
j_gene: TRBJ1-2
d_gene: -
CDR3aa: CASRDSHYGYTF
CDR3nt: TGTGCCAGCAGGGACAGCCACTATGGCTACACCTTC

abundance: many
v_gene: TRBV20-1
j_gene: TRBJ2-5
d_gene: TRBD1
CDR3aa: CSATRTGSTQETQYF
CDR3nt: TGCAGTGCTACTAGGACAGGAAGCACCCAAGAGACCCAGTACTTC

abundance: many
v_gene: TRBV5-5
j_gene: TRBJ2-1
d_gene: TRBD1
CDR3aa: CASSLMTGAGSEQFF
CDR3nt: TGTGCCAGCAGCTTGATGACAGGGGCTGGGTCGGAGCAGTTCTTC

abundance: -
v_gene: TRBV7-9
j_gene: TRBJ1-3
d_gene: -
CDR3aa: CASSRDSSGNTIYF
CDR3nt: TGTGCCAGCAGCCGTGACAGCTCTGGAAACACCATATATTTT

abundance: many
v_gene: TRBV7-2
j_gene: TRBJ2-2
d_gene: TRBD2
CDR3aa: CASSQVGGRFPGELFF
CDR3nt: TGTGCCAGCAGCCAGGTTGGCGGGAGGTTTCCCGGGGAGCTGTTTTTT

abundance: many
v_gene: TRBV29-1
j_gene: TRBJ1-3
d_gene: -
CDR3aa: CSVDTSGNTIYF
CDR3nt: TGCAGCGTTGACACCTCTGGAAACACCATATATTTT

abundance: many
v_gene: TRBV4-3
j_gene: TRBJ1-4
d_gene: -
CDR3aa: CASSQGRQTNEKLFF
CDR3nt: TGCGCCAGCAGCCAAGGCAGGCAAACTAATGAAAAACTGTTTTTT

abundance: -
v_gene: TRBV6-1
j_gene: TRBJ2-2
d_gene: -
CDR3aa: CASRDRSGELFF
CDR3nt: TGTGCCAGCAGGGATCGTAGCGGGGAGCTGTTTTTT

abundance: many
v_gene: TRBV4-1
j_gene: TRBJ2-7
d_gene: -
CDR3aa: CASSQRDRDISYEQYF
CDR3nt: TGCGCCAGCAGCCAAAGAGACCGGGACATCTCCTACGAGCAGTACTTC

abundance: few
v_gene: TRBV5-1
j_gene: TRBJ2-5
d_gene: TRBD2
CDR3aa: CASSSGTSVDTQYF
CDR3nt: TGCGCCAGCAGCTCCGGGACTAGCGTCGACACCCAGTACTTC

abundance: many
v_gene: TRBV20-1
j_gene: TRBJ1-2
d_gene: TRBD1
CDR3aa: CSATPGQGSRGYTF
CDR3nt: TGCAGTGCTACTCCGGGACAGGGAAGTCGGGGCTACACCTTC

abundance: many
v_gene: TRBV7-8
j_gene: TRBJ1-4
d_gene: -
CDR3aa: CASSSSENLFF
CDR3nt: TGTGCCAGCAGCAGCAGTGAAAACCTGTTTTTT

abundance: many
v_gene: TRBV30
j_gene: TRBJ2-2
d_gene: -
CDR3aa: CAWSPWGTGELFF
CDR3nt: TGTGCCTGGAGTCCTTGGGGGACCGGGGAGCTGTTTTTT

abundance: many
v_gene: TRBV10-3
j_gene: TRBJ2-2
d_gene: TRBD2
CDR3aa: CAIQAIAGGNTGELFF
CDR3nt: TGTGCCATCCAGGCTATAGCGGGGGGTAACACCGGGGAGCTGTTTTTT

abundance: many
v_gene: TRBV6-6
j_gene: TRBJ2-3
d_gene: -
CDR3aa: CASSRRRDGTDTQYF
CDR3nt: TGTGCCAGCTCCAGGAGGCGGGACGGCACAGATACGCAGTATTTT

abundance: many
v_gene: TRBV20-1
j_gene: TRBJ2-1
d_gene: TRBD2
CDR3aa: CSARPGTSGYNEQFF
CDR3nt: TGCAGTGCTAGGCCGGGGACTAGCGGCTACAATGAGCAGTTCTTC

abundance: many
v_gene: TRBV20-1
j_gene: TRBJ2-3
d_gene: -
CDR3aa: CSARILAGADTQYF
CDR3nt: TGCAGTGCTCGCATACTAGCCGGGGCAGATACGCAGTATTTT

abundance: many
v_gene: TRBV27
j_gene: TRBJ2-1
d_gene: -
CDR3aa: CASSLTQGNEQFF
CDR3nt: TGTGCCAGCAGTTTAACCCAAGGGAATGAGCAGTTCTTC

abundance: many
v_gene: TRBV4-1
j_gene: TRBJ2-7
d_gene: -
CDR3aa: CASSPNGDEQYF
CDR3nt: TGCGCCAGCAGTCCGAACGGGGACGAGCAGTACTTC

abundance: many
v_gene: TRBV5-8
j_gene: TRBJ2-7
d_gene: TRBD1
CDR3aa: CASSFGDRYYEQYF
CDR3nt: TGTGCCAGCAGCTTTGGGGACAGATACTACGAGCAGTACTTC

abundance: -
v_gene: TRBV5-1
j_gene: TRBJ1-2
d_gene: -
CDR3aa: CASSLGRGATCGYTF
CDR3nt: TGCGCCAGCAGCTTGGGTCGGGGAGCGACATGCGGCTACACCTTT

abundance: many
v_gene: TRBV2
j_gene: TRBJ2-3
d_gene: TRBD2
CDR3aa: CASSYGLAADTQYF
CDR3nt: TGTGCCAGCAGTTACGGACTAGCGGCAGATACGCAGTATTTT

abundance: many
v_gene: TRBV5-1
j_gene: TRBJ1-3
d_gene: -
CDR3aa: CASSGGNTIYF
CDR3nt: TGCGCCAGCAGCGGCGGCAACACCATATATTTT

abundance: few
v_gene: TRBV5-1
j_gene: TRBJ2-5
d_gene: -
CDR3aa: CASSLGGGRDETQYF
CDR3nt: TGCGCCAGCAGCTTGGGAGGGGGACGGGACGAGACCCAGTACTTC

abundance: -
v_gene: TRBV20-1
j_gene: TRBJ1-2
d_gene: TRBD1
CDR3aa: CSARTGQGEGYTF
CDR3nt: TGCAGTGCTAGGACGGGACAGGGAGAGGGCTACACCTTC

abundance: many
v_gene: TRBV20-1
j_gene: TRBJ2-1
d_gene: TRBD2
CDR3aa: CSARESGGAYNEQFF
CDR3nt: TGCAGTGCTAGAGAAAGCGGGGGGGCGTACAATGAGCAGTTCTTC

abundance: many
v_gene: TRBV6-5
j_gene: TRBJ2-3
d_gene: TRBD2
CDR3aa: CARRTSGRVADTQYF
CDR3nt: TGTGCCAGACGGACTAGCGGGAGGGTTGCAGATACGCAGTATTTT

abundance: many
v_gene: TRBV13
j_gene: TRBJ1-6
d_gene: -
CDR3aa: CASSSDPSSYNSPLHF
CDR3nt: TGTGCCAGCAGCTCCGACCCGAGCTCCTATAATTCACCCCTCCACTTT

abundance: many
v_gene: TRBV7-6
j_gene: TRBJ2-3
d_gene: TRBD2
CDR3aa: CASSLLAGGLVTDTQYF
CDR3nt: TGTGCCAGCAGCTTGTTAGCGGGAGGGCTGGTGACAGATACGCAGTATTTT

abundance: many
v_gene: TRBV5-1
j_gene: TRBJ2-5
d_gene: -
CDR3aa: CASSLEGGAKTQYF
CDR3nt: TGCGCCAGCAGCCTTGAGGGGGGGGCGAAGACCCAGTACTTC

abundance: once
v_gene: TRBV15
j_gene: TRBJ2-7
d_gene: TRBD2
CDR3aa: CATSSAWTSGSQSSYNEQYF
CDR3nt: TGTGCCACCAGCAGTGCGTGGACTAGCGGGAGTCAGAGCTCCTACAATGAGCAGTACTTC